Below, one T cell receptor beta chain is given with its context. Its antigen is not identified. This sample was taken from a study of cytomegalovirus exposure and HLA in healthy donors. Notes on the study in general: Despite most TCR sequences being rare, some public TCRs occurred in many donors. Cytomegalovirus association was assigned to about 180 TCR beta chains.

CDR1 and CDR2 from the germline V gene are MNHEY and SMNVEV (reference sequence). This CDR3 is built from 15 residues. Trimming removed 3 bases from V and 5 bases from J; junction bases left unmatched: 6. TCRdb's copy holds only in-frame clones and misses some; the assay was immunoSEQ multiplex PCR. The sample includes about 110,000 clones, approximately 86% of them seen just once. Specimen: PBMCs. The V gene is TRBV27, the J gene TRBJ2-7; TRBD1 agrees at 11 bases. The sequence was collected from a woman between 18 and 29 years old in good health and CMV-seronegative. CDR3 region: CASSFPGQGGHEQYF. CDR3 coding DNA: TGTGCCAGCAGTTTCCCGGGACAGGGGGGCCACGAGCAGTACTTC.